The 29 T cell receptor beta chains listed next were all sequenced from one sample in a study of cytomegalovirus exposure and HLA in healthy donors. Amplification used 60 Vbeta primers and 13 Jbeta primers. Libraries were prepared by immunoSEQ multiplex PCR; TCRdb keeps only in-frame clonotypes and omits some of them. The sample contains about 140,000 clones, under 85% of which appear only once. Specimen: PBMCs. These receptors all stem from a man younger than 35 in good health and CMV-seronegative.

This sequence joins TRBV7-9 and TRBJ1-4, with 7 bases that match TRBD1. The CDR3 consists of 11 residues. The V gene's germline CDR1 is SEHNR and CDR2 FQNEAQ (reference sequence). J gave up 13 bases and V 1 base, and 0 bases lay outside the gene matches. This chain's CDR3 is CASSLGDRLFF. DNA of the CDR3: TGTGCCAGCAGCTTAGGGGACAGACTGTTTTTT.

This clone was counted between two and nine times. The CDR3 is CAISGGPNSNTEAFF. The CDR3 region has the DNA TGTGCCATCAGTGGGGGGCCCAATTCGAACACTGAAGCTTTCTTT. The rearrangement joins TRBV10-3 to TRBJ1-1; D may be TRBD1 (6 bases). This CDR3 contains 15 residues. Germline V gene lookup returns CDR1 ENHRY and CDR2 SYGVKD. V dropped 4 bases and J dropped 1 base, with 13 bases sitting between them.

V gene TRBV30 combines with J gene TRBJ2-2; 7 nucleotides align to TRBD1. In germline, CDR1 is GTSNPN, CDR2 SVGIG (reference sequence). The CDR3 has 13 amino acids. Germline trimming cut 1 base from V and 6 bases from J; bases unmatched to any gene: 2. The CDR3 is CAWSDTGAGELFF. The CDR3 nucleotides are TGTGCCTGGAGTGATACAGGGGCCGGGGAGCTGTTTTTT.

V is TRBV18 and J is TRBJ1-3; 7 bases are a match to TRBD1. The CDR3 sequence is 17 residues long. Germline loops: CDR1 KGHSH, CDR2 LQKENI. After removal of 2 bases from V and 1 base from J, the junction contained 8 bases not matched to a gene. The CDR3 sequence: CASSPKATGRSGNTIYF. CDR3 in DNA: TGTGCCAGCTCACCAAAGGCGACAGGGAGATCTGGAAACACCATATATTTT.

The chain combines TRBV5-6 with TRBJ1-1; D is undetermined. In germline, CDR1 is SGHDT, CDR2 YYEEEE. The CDR3 consists of 14 residues. The germline V and J ends were trimmed by 0 bases and 2 bases, with 8 bases remaining between them. DNA for the CDR3: TGTGCCAGCAGCTTGGGCAGACTAAACACTGAAGCTTTCTTT. As protein: CASSLGRLNTEAFF.

The chain couples TRBV18 to TRBJ1-2, with 7 bases matching TRBD1. The ends lost 8 bases at V and 2 bases at J; junction bases unmatched: 11. There are 15 residues in the CDR3. Looked up from germline, CDR1 is KGHSH and CDR2 is LQKENI. The CDR3 nucleotides are TGTGCCAGCAAACGGGCCGGGACAGAGAACTATGGCTACACCTTC. Translating gives CASKRAGTENYGYTF.

This clone was seen a single time. The rearrangement joins TRBV19 to TRBJ2-3, with 7 bases identical to TRBD1. The CDR3 extends over 15 amino acids. Germline V lookup: CDR1 LNHDA, CDR2 SQIVND (reference sequence). The junction had 7 bases not matched to a gene; V was cut back by 5 bases and J by 2 bases. The CDR3 DNA reads as TGTGCCAGTAGTCGAAGGACAGGTTACACAGATACGCAGTATTTT. This encodes CASSRRTGYTDTQYF.

Comment on this clone: Germline is not matched at one junction end, which may reflect a read error. This chain joins TRBV4-1 and TRBJ1-5, with no clear D. Per germline, CDR1 MGHRA and CDR2 YSYEKL. The CDR3 consists of 9 residues. The CDR3 sequence is CASSRPRHF. Written as DNA, the CDR3 is TGCGCCAGCAGCCGTCCCCGGCATTTT.

This chain connects TRBV5-1 to TRBJ1-1, with 7 bases fitting TRBD1. There are 14 residues in the CDR3. CDR1 and CDR2 from the germline V gene are SGHRS and YFSETQ. Unmatched junction bases numbered 7, after V lost 0 bases and J lost 8 bases. The CDR3 sequence: CASSLVGQGGEAFF. CDR3 nucleotide sequence: TGCGCCAGCAGCTTGGTTGGTCAGGGGGGCGAAGCTTTCTTT.

The chain recombines TRBV28 with TRBJ1-5; TRBD1 matches at 10 bases. V was pared by 5 bases and J by 2 bases, with 6 bases of the junction left unmatched. Germline CDR1 is MDHEN and CDR2 is SYDVKM. This CDR3 region has 16 residues. This chain's CDR3 is CASSRQGAVGNQPQHF. In DNA form, the CDR3 reads TGTGCCAGCAGTAGACAGGGGGCGGTGGGCAATCAGCCCCAGCATTTT.

In this sample, this clone turned up a few times. The chain links TRBV5-6 to TRBJ1-4, with D possibly being TRBD1 (6 bases). This CDR3 has 13 residues. V was shortened by 2 bases and J by 8 bases, with 10 bases between the two germline ends. Germline CDR1 SGHDT, CDR2 YYEEEE. CDR3 nucleotide sequence: TGTGCCAGCAGCTTTCGGCAGGGGGAAAAACTGTTTTTT. Translated, it gives CASSFRQGEKLFF.

The chain has TRBV19 and TRBJ1-3, with D possibly being TRBD1 (5 bases). The V end was cut by 8 bases, the J end by 0 bases, with 14 bases between. Per the germline V gene, CDR1 is LNHDA and CDR2 is SQIVND (reference sequence). This CDR3 has 15 residues. In DNA, the CDR3 is TGTGCCAGTTCCGCCGGGACTCTCTCTGGAAACACCATATATTTT. It yields the protein CASSAGTLSGNTIYF.

CDR3 in amino acids: CASSSYGQPTNEKLFF. CDR3 bases: TGTGCCAGCAGCTCCTACGGACAGCCCACTAATGAAAAACTGTTTTTT. The chain has TRBV11-2 and TRBJ1-4, with D perhaps matching TRBD1 (6 bases). The germline V gene has CDR1 SGHAT and CDR2 FQNNGV. The CDR3 runs 16 residues. V lost 4 bases, J lost 2 bases, and 14 bases lay in between. Full variable domain (outside the CDR3, taken from reference TRBV11-2 and TRBJ1-4): EAGVAQSPRYKIIEKRQSVAFWCNPISGHATLYWYQQILGQGPKLLIQFQNNGVVDDSQLPKDRFSAERLKGVDSTLKIQPAKLEDSAVYLCASSSYGQPTNEKLFFGSGTQLSVL.

The V call is TRBV27, the J call TRBJ1-2, with 10 bases that match TRBD1. Germline loops: CDR1 MNHEY, CDR2 SMNVEV (reference sequence). This CDR3 has 13 amino acids. The trim removed 3 bases at V and 6 bases at J, leaving 1 base unmatched. CDR3 amino acids: CASSFGTGDGYTF. CDR3 sequence (DNA): TGTGCCAGCAGTTTTGGGACAGGGGATGGCTACACCTTC.

This clone was seen a single time. The CDR3 DNA reads TGTGCCAGTAACAACAGGGGGAGGAATCAGCCCCAGCATTTT. Protein: CASNNRGRNQPQHF. The chain carries TRBV19 and TRBJ1-5, with 8 bases aligning to TRBD1. CDR3 length: 14 residues. CDR1 LNHDA and CDR2 SQIVND come from the germline V gene (reference sequence). V shed 7 bases and J 4 bases; nucleotides not matched to a gene: 6. The full variable domain, rest sourced from reference TRBV19 and TRBJ1-5, is DGGITQSPKYLFRKEGQNVTLSCEQNLNHDAMYWYRQDPGQGLRLIYYSQIVNDFQKGDIAEGYSVSREKKESFPLTVTSAQKNPTAFYLCASNNRGRNQPQHFGDGTRLSIL.

The chain links TRBV4-3 to TRBJ2-3, with D possibly TRBD1 on 7 matching bases. The ends were cut back, 1 base at V and 5 bases at J, with 13 bases in the middle. This CDR3 is 15 amino acids long. Germline CDR1 LGHNA, CDR2 YSLEER. The chain's CDR3 is CASSQGQGGVDTQYF. Written as DNA, the CDR3 is TGCGCCAGCAGCCAAGGACAGGGCGGGGTAGATACGCAGTATTTT.

The chain is built from TRBV5-1 and TRBJ1-3, with 9 bases identical to TRBD1. V lost 4 bases to trimming and J lost 5 bases; unmatched junction nucleotides: 4. The CDR3 has 14 residues. Germline CDR1 reads SGHRS; CDR2 reads YFSETQ. The CDR3 DNA reads TGCGCCAGCAGCCTAGGACAGGGGCGAAACACCATATATTTT. It is translated as CASSLGQGRNTIYF.

The chain uses TRBV5-1 and TRBJ2-7; 10 bases match TRBD1. Losses at the gene ends were 1 base for V and 6 bases for J; bases not matched to a gene: 4. Germline V gene data show CDR1 as SGHRS and CDR2 as YFSETQ. The CDR3 contains 14 residues. The CDR3 spells CASSLRQGASEQYF. The DNA of the CDR3 is TGCGCCAGCAGCTTGAGACAGGGGGCATCCGAGCAGTACTTC.

This clone came up a few times. The rearrangement uses TRBV30 and TRBJ2-7; TRBD1 agrees at 7 bases. CDR1 is GTSNPN, CDR2 SVGIG, per germline (reference sequence). This CDR3 comprises 16 residues. The V gene end was trimmed by 3 bases and the J gene end by 0 bases; junction bases not matched to a gene: 11. The CDR3 loop is CAWSFLPGTASYEQYF. The DNA for the CDR3 is TGTGCCTGGAGCTTCCTTCCCGGGACAGCCTCCTACGAGCAGTACTTC. Looking up the rest from reference TRBV30 and TRBJ2-7 gives the full variable domain: SQTIHQWPATLVQPVGSPLSLECTVEGTSNPNLYWYRQAAGRGLQLLFYSVGIGQISSEVPQNLSASRPQDRQFILSSKKLLLSDSGFYLCAWSFLPGTASYEQYFGPGTRLTVT.

The chain links TRBV28 to TRBJ2-7; tentative D call: TRBD1 (6 bases). The CDR3 is made up of 15 amino acids. V gave up 6 bases and J gave up 7 bases, with 22 bases separating them. From germline, CDR1 is MDHEN and CDR2 SYDVKM. The CDR3 reads CASSSPGTLGWEQYF. In DNA, the CDR3 is TGTGCCAGCAGCTCTCCCGGGACACTTGGGTGGGAGCAGTACTTC.

CDR3 nucleotides: TGTGCCAGTAGTATTAACAGGGGCGGGACTGAAGCTTTCTTT. This gives the protein CASSINRGGTEAFF. The V gene is TRBV19, the J gene TRBJ1-1; TRBD1 matches at 7 bases. CDR3 size: 14 residues. V shed 3 bases, J shed 5 bases, and the junction held 6 bases outside the gene matches. CDR1 and CDR2 from the germline V gene are LNHDA and SQIVND (reference sequence).

With regard to this clone: The sample carries other DNA sequences with the same CDR3. The rearrangement uses TRBV27 and TRBJ1-5; D ambiguous. The CDR3 sequence is 13 residues long. Germline V gene data show CDR1 as MNHEY and CDR2 as SMNVEV (reference sequence). V shed 3 bases and J shed 2 bases, with 5 bases lying between them. CDR3 loop: CASSLAGNQPQHF. The DNA of the CDR3 is TGTGCCAGCAGTTTGGCGGGCAATCAGCCCCAGCATTTT.

This clone turned up a few times. V gene TRBV6-5 combines with J gene TRBJ1-1; 7 bases line up with TRBD1. The length of the CDR3 is 14 residues. In germline, CDR1 is MNHEY, CDR2 SVGAGI. With V trimmed by 9 bases and J by 5 bases, 12 bases remained unmatched. This CDR3 reads CASGKGAGGTEAFF. CDR3 bases: TGTGCCAGTGGTAAAGGGGCAGGGGGGACTGAAGCTTTCTTT.

In this sample, this clone turned up a few times. The V gene is TRBV6-1, the J gene TRBJ1-4; D may be TRBD1 (5 bases). Germline V gene data show CDR1 as MNHNS and CDR2 as SASEGT. This CDR3 is built from 12 residues. Trimming shortened V by 7 bases and J by 14 bases, and 17 bases separated the two germline ends. As DNA, the CDR3 is TGTGCCAGCACCTTTGACAGTTCTACCCTGTTTTTT. The encoded protein is CASTFDSSTLFF.

The chain is built from TRBV4-3 and TRBJ2-7, with 9 bases that match TRBD2. Unmatched junction bases numbered 0, after V lost 3 bases and J lost 3 bases. Germline CDR1 reads LGHNA; CDR2 reads YSLEER. The CDR3 loop spans 13 amino acids. This chain's CDR3 is CASSQTSGYEQYF. CDR3 nucleotides: TGCGCCAGCAGCCAGACTAGCGGCTACGAGCAGTACTTC.

The chain carries TRBV6-5 and TRBJ2-2, with a possible D match to TRBD2 (5 bases). Trimming left V 8 bases short and J 1 base short, with 11 bases between. This CDR3 has 14 amino acids. CDR1 is MNHEY, CDR2 SVGAGI, per germline. The CDR3 region has the DNA TGTGCCAGCCGCCCGGGGAAGAACACCGGGGAGCTGTTTTTT. Residues: CASRPGKNTGELFF.

In DNA form, the CDR3 reads TGTGCCTGGTCTGTTAATGAAAAACTGTTTTTT. Protein product: CAWSVNEKLFF. The genes are TRBV30 and TRBJ1-4; D is unresolved. The V gene lost 5 bases and the J gene lost 4 bases, with 5 bases spanning the gap. This CDR3 has 11 amino acids. The germline V gene encodes CDR1 GTSNPN and CDR2 SVGIG (reference sequence).

This clone was detected only a few times. The V gene is TRBV10-3, the J gene TRBJ1-3; D gene uncertain. The ends were cut back, 3 bases at V and 4 bases at J, with 4 bases in the middle. CDR3 length: 12 residues. Germline CDR1 and CDR2: ENHRY and SYGVKD. The CDR3 region is CAISDQGNTIYF. In DNA, the CDR3 is TGTGCCATCAGTGATCAGGGAAACACCATATATTTT.

The rearrangement links TRBV27 to TRBJ1-1; TRBD1 agrees at 10 bases. Germline trimming cut 5 bases from V and 1 base from J; bases unmatched to any gene: 7. The germline V gene encodes CDR1 MNHEY and CDR2 SMNVEV (reference sequence). The CDR3 is 16 residues long. The CDR3 DNA is TGTGCCAGCAGTCCACAGGGACAGGGGACGAACACTGAAGCTTTCTTT. This codes for CASSPQGQGTNTEAFF.